This is a list of T cell receptor beta chains from one sample in a study of CD8 T cells in Susac syndrome. TCRdb used MiXCR to reprocess the immunoSEQ multiplex PCR reads, holding one entry per CDR3 protein. The table records under 110,000 distinct CDR3 sequences, approximately 93% of them present only once. The sequenced material came from CD8+ T cells from PBMCs. These receptors were taken from a human donor with Susac syndrome. Each CDR3 is given with its conserved first and last residue. D genes are given only for firm matches. Only part of the rows carry a size: once, few, many, or a class if the clone is expanded.

>.|TRBJ2-5|TRBV18|.
CASSPGREYQETQYF
TGTGCCAGCTCACCAGGCAGGGAGTACCAAGAGACCCAGTACTTC
>.|TRBJ2-3|TRBV13|TRBD2
CASSSASGGATDTQYF
TGTGCCAGCAGCTCGGCTAGCGGGGGAGCAACAGATACGCAGTATTTT
>.|TRBJ2-2|TRBV13|.
CASSKGAGELFF
TGTGCCAGCAGCAAGGGGGCCGGGGAGCTGTTTTTT
>few|TRBJ1-5|TRBV6-2/TRBV6-3|TRBD1
CAIQGPNQPQHF
TGTGCAATACAGGGGCCAAATCAGCCCCAGCATTTT
>.|TRBJ2-1|TRBV20-1|TRBD2
CSARPTSGSYNEQFF
TGCAGTGCTAGACCCACTAGCGGTTCCTACAATGAGCAGTTCTTC
>.|TRBJ2-1|TRBV7-9|TRBD1
CASSSYRGRGNEQFF
TGTGCCAGCAGCTCCTACAGGGGTCGGGGCAATGAGCAGTTCTTC
>.|TRBJ1-5|TRBV27|.
CASGKQPQHF
TGTGCCAGCGGGAAGCAGCCCCAGCATTTT
>.|TRBJ2-1|TRBV9|.
CASSGTTNEQFF
TGTGCCAGCAGCGGGACTACCAATGAGCAGTTCTTC
>.|TRBJ2-3|TRBV13|.
CASSLGADTQYF
TGTGCCAGCAGTTTAGGGGCAGATACGCAGTATTTT
>.|TRBJ2-5|TRBV7-8|.
CASSTGGGRGTAETQYF
TGTGCCAGCAGCACAGGGGGGGGCAGGGGAACAGCAGAGACCCAGTACTTC
>.|TRBJ2-1|TRBV7-9|.
CASSTTRRAARNEQFF
TGTGCCAGCAGCACGACCCGACGGGCAGCGAGGAATGAGCAGTTCTTC
>.|TRBJ2-1|TRBV9|TRBD2
CASSERTSGGHEQFF
TGTGCCAGCAGCGAACGGACTAGCGGGGGCCATGAGCAGTTCTTC
>.|TRBJ2-1|TRBV12-3/TRBV12-4|.
CASSPSLSYNEQFF
TGTGCCAGCAGCCCCAGTCTGTCCTACAATGAGCAGTTCTTC
>.|TRBJ2-7|TRBV15|.
CATSSTENPYEQYF
TGTGCCACCAGCAGTACAGAAAACCCCTACGAGCAGTACTTC
>.|TRBJ2-7|TRBV9|TRBD1
CASSDPLSTGGGEQYF
TGTGCCAGCAGCGACCCCCTATCGACAGGGGGGGGAGAGCAGTACTTC
>.|TRBJ2-3|TRBV7-9|.
CASSPVDADTQYF
TGTGCCAGCAGCCCCGTAGACGCAGATACGCAGTATTTT
>.|TRBJ2-2|TRBV25-1|.
CASSLSRTGELFF
TGTGCCAGCAGCTTATCTAGGACCGGGGAGCTGTTTTTT
>.|TRBJ2-7|TRBV25-1|TRBD1
CASSETTGGELAEQYF
TGTGCCAGCAGTGAAACGACAGGGGGCGAGTTGGCCGAGCAGTACTTC
>.|TRBJ2-7|TRBV27|.
CASSLPKGEQYF
TGTGCCAGCAGTTTACCTAAAGGCGAGCAGTACTTC
>.|TRBJ1-2|TRBV12-3/TRBV12-4|.
CASSSKGRFSAYGYTF
TGTGCCAGCAGTTCAAAAGGACGTTTCTCCGCCTATGGCTACACCTTC
>.|TRBJ2-3|TRBV12-5|TRBD1
CASGLPPWTGSTDTQYF
TGTGCTAGTGGTTTGCCACCCTGGACAGGAAGCACAGATACGCAGTATTTT
>.|TRBJ1-1|TRBV12-3/TRBV12-4|.
CASTPGTEAFF
TGTGCCAGTACCCCGGGGACTGAAGCTTTCTTT
>.|TRBJ2-7|TRBV4-3|TRBD1
CASSHQTGNGYEQYF
TGCGCCAGCAGCCACCAGACAGGGAACGGTTACGAGCAGTACTTC
>.|TRBJ1-2|TRBV11-1|.
CASSLSWAVDGYTF
TGTGCCAGCAGCTTATCGTGGGCAGTGGATGGCTACACCTTC
>.|TRBJ2-7|TRBV7-2|TRBD2
CASSGLAANEQYF
TGTGCCAGCTCGGGACTAGCGGCTAACGAGCAGTACTTC
>.|TRBJ1-2|TRBV5-4|TRBD1
CASSLTPTGGPPGYTF
TGTGCCAGCAGCTTGACCCCCACAGGGGGTCCCCCCGGCTACACCTTC
>.|TRBJ2-7|TRBV7-9|.
CASSSPSEAGRLYF
TGTGCCAGCAGCTCCCCATCGGAGGCAGGCCGGCTGTACTTC
>.|TRBJ2-7|TRBV27|.
CASNESGRPREQYF
TGTGCCAGCAACGAATCTGGACGGCCAAGGGAGCAGTACTTC
>.|TRBJ1-2|TRBV9|.
CASSVVVGESYTF
TGTGCCAGCAGCGTAGTGGTGGGGGAAAGCTACACCTTC
>.|TRBJ2-7|TRBV27|.
CASSLRYEQYF
TGTGCCAGCAGTCTCCGATACGAGCAGTACTTC
>.|TRBJ1-5|TRBV2|.
CASSEPAGSPNQPQHF
TGTGCCAGCAGTGAACCCGCAGGGAGCCCGAATCAGCCCCAGCATTTT
>once|TRBJ2-1|TRBV12-3/TRBV12-4|TRBD2
CASSLLTLAGGPVEQFF
TGTGCCAGCAGTTTATTGACACTAGCGGGGGGGCCGGTTGAGCAGTTCTTC
>.|TRBJ1-4|TRBV27|.
CASGTEKLFF
TGTGCCAGCGGAACTGAAAAACTGTTTTTT
>.|TRBJ2-1|TRBV19|.
CASSISNNEQFF
TGTGCCAGTAGTATCTCGAACAATGAGCAGTTCTTC
>few|TRBJ1-6|TRBV14|.
CASSQDRNSPLHF
TGTGCCAGCAGCCAAGATAGGAATTCACCCCTCCACTTT
>.|TRBJ2-7|TRBV12-3/TRBV12-4|.
CASSLGTVSYEQYF
TGTGCCAGCAGTTTAGGGACAGTCTCCTACGAGCAGTACTTC
>.|TRBJ2-4|TRBV11-2|TRBD2
CASSYGAGAGIQYF
TGTGCCAGCAGCTACGGAGCGGGGGCAGGCATTCAGTACTTC
>once|TRBJ2-5|TRBV13|TRBD1
CASSLSQGVQETQYF
TGTGCCAGCAGCCTCTCTCAGGGGGTGCAAGAGACCCAGTACTTC
>once|TRBJ1-5|TRBV7-2|.
CASSLDVGGPNQPQHF
TGTGCCAGCAGCTTAGATGTGGGGGGTCCCAATCAGCCCCAGCATTTT
>.|TRBJ1-5|TRBV6-2/TRBV6-3|.
CASSYRPGSQPQHF
TGTGCCAGCAGTTACAGACCAGGGAGCCAGCCCCAGCATTTT
>.|TRBJ2-7|TRBV6-2/TRBV6-3|.
CASSSGAYYEQYF
TGTGCCAGCAGTTCAGGAGCCTACTACGAGCAGTACTTC
>once|TRBJ2-7|TRBV19|.
CASSTEGDEQYF
TGTGCCAGTAGTACAGAGGGAGACGAGCAGTACTTC
>.|TRBJ2-5|TRBV12-5|.
CASGFDTRDGHQETQYF
TGTGCTAGTGGTTTTGATACCAGGGACGGACACCAAGAGACCCAGTACTTC
>.|TRBJ2-1|TRBV27|.
CASARANEQFF
TGTGCCAGCGCAAGGGCGAATGAGCAGTTCTTC
>.|TRBJ2-5|TRBV19|.
CASSIKGPGYRQETQYF
TGTGCCAGTAGTATCAAGGGTCCAGGGTATCGCCAAGAGACCCAGTACTTC
>.|TRBJ1-2|TRBV5-4|.
CASKNTDNYGYTF
TGTGCCAGCAAGAACACCGATAACTATGGCTACACCTTC
>.|TRBJ2-7|TRBV3-1|TRBD1
CASSPGTGPSYEQYF
TGTGCCAGCAGTCCCGGGACAGGTCCCTCCTACGAGCAGTACTTC
>once|TRBJ2-5|TRBV20-1|TRBD1
CSASPTGGQVTQYF
TGCAGTGCTTCACCAACAGGGGGTCAGGTGACCCAGTACTTC